Shown below are 6 T cell receptor beta chains from a single sample sequenced in a study of regulatory T cells in long-lasting Graves disease. Time point specified: persistent/refractory GD, antithyroid drugs over 5 years with positive TRAb. The TCR library used RNA extracted from PBMCs. Construction of the TCR beta libraries employed iRepertoire HTBI primers in conjunction with Arm-PCR of CDR3 regions. TCRdb passed the multiplex PCR reads through MiXCR, listing each CDR3 protein once. The sample lists around 460,000 distinct CDR3 sequences; roughly 23% were seen once. The source was peripheral blood mononuclear cells (PBMCs), collected when the disease was refractory, from a patient treated with antithyroid drugs. Receptors originate from a female donor with Graves disease.

The chain combines TRBV7-2 with TRBJ1-2; TRBD1 matches 9 bases. Germline-derived CDR1 and CDR2 are SGHTA and FQGNSA. V shed 4 bases and J 0 bases; nucleotides not matched to a gene: 3. This CDR3 is 15 amino acids long. CDR3 nucleotide sequence: TGTGCCAGCAGCTCTTGGACAGGGGCTAACTATGGCTACACCTTC. Amino acid sequence: CASSSWTGANYGYTF.

V usage is TRBV7-9 and J usage is TRBJ1-2; possibly TRBD1 for D (6 bases). Germline values: CDR1 SEHNR, CDR2 FQNEAQ (reference sequence). V dropped 2 bases and J dropped 4 bases, with 17 bases sitting between them. The CDR3 covers 16 residues. CDR3 sequence (DNA): TGTGCCAGCAGCTTAACCCTTCTGGACAGTAGCTATGGCTACACCTTC. It yields the protein CASSLTLLDSSYGYTF.

The gene calls are TRBV12-3 or TRBV12-4 and TRBJ2-7; 7 bases map to TRBD1. CDR3 length: 16 amino acids. The ends lost 1 base at V and 2 bases at J; junction bases unmatched: 8. The CDR3 sequence: CASSLGDGTATYEQYF. The DNA of the CDR3 is TGTGCCAGCAGTTTAGGAGACGGGACAGCGACCTACGAGCAGTACTTC.

This clonotype was counted ten times or more. The V call is TRBV28, the J call TRBJ1-1; D is undetermined. The germline V and J ends were trimmed by 2 bases and 4 bases, with 14 bases remaining between them. The CDR3 sequence is 15 residues long. Germline V CDR1 and CDR2: MDHEN, SYDVKM. The CDR3 reads CASSLADAWSTEAFF. CDR3 coding DNA: TGTGCCAGCAGTTTAGCGGACGCATGGAGCACTGAAGCTTTCTTT.

This clonotype turned up a few times. The chain recombines TRBV5-6 with TRBJ1-1; no firm D call. Trimming removed 1 base at V and 1 base at J, with 8 bases between. The CDR3 sequence is 14 residues long. The germline gives CDR1 SGHDT, CDR2 YYEEEE. In DNA form, the CDR3 reads TGTGCCAGCAGCTTGCTCTCGGGGAACACTGAAGCTTTCTTT. It encodes CASSLLSGNTEAFF.

This clonotype was recorded many times. The CDR3 sequence is CASIRGHTEAFF. CDR3 bases: TGTGCCAGCATCAGGGGGCACACTGAAGCTTTCTTT. The chain has TRBV28 and TRBJ1-1; 8 bases are a match to TRBD1. Germline-derived CDR1 and CDR2 are MDHEN and SYDVKM. The junction had 1 base not matched to a gene; V was cut back by 7 bases and J by 3 bases. The CDR3 totals 12 residues.